A selection of T cell receptor beta chains follows, all from one sample in a study of CD8+ T cells in alopecia areata. Method: immunoSEQ multiplex PCR; TCRdb's copy keeps in-frame clones and lacks some. Here the sample spans some 100,000 clones, roughly 69% being singletons. The sequenced material came from CD4+ T cells sorted from blood. These receptors all stem from a human donor in good health. CDR3s include the opening cysteine and the closing phenylalanine or tryptophan. A D gene is named only where the DNA matches it firmly. Clone size is given for some rows only: seen once, a few or many times, or a class if the clone is expanded.

cdr3_aa | cdr3_nt | d_call | j_call | clone_size | v_call
CSVEPGQGLDTQYF | TGCAGCGTGGAGCCGGGACAGGGCTTAGATACGCAGTATTTT | TRBD1 | TRBJ2-3 | - | TRBV29-1
CAISEYSRTDTQYF | TGTGCCATCAGTGAGTACTCTCGCACAGATACGCAGTATTTT | - | TRBJ2-3 | - | TRBV10-3
CASGGFTEAFF | TGTGCCAGCGGGGGGTTCACTGAAGCTTTCTTT | - | TRBJ1-1 | - | TRBV6-1
CSITSGGDTQYF | TGCAGCATCACCTCGGGAGGAGATACGCAGTATTTT | TRBD2 | TRBJ2-3 | few | TRBV29-1
CASSLSGGNQPQHF | TGTGCCAGCAGTTTGTCAGGGGGCAATCAGCCCCAGCATTTT | - | TRBJ1-5 | - | TRBV6-5
CASSFRGQTSTDTQYF | TGTGCCAGCAGTTTTAGGGGACAGACTAGCACAGATACGCAGTATTTT | TRBD1 | TRBJ2-3 | - | TRBV27
CASSSGGSGNQPQHF | TGTGCCAGCAGTTCGGGTGGTTCTGGCAATCAGCCCCAGCATTTT | - | TRBJ1-5 | - | TRBV27
CAWSTGNEQYF | TGTGCCTGGAGTACAGGGAACGAGCAGTACTTC | - | TRBJ2-7 | - | TRBV30
CASSPGQGVQPQHF | TGCGCCAGCAGCCCTGGACAGGGTGTACAGCCCCAGCATTTT | TRBD1 | TRBJ1-5 | - | TRBV4-1
CSASQGRTAEAFF | TGCAGCGCCTCTCAGGGCCGAACGGCTGAAGCTTTCTTT | - | TRBJ1-1 | - | TRBV29-1
CAWSGPSPAGNTIYF | TGTGCCTGGAGTGGCCCCTCGCCCGCTGGAAACACCATATATTTT | - | TRBJ1-3 | - | TRBV30
CASSSFNIQYF | TGTGCCAGCAGCTCCTTTAACATTCAGTACTTC | - | TRBJ2-4 | once | TRBV7-2
CSVGTAANTGELFF | TGCAGCGTTGGGACCGCCGCGAACACCGGGGAGCTGTTTTTT | - | TRBJ2-2 | few | TRBV29-1
CASSLRSGNQPQHF | TGTGCCAGCAGTTTACGGTCCGGCAATCAGCCCCAGCATTTT | - | TRBJ1-5 | - | TRBV27
CASSEKGRGYTF | TGTGCCAGCAGTGAAAAGGGAAGGGGCTACACCTTC | - | TRBJ1-2 | - | TRBV6-1
CAWSAGSGQYF | TGTGCCTGGAGTGCCGGGTCGGGTCAGTACTTC | - | TRBJ2-7 | few | TRBV30
CASSAEHYGYTF | TGTGCCAGCAGTGCGGAGCACTATGGCTACACCTTC | - | TRBJ1-2 | - | TRBV6-5
CASIGRNQPQHF | TGTGCCAGTATAGGGCGCAATCAGCCCCAGCATTTT | - | TRBJ1-5 | - | TRBV19
CASSDRVEETQYF | TGTGCCAGCAGCGACCGGGTGGAAGAGACCCAGTACTTC | - | TRBJ2-5 | - | TRBV5-6
CASSLVRTGASTDTQYF | TGCGCCAGCAGTCTTGTTAGGACAGGCGCTAGCACAGATACGCAGTATTTT | TRBD1 | TRBJ2-3 | few | TRBV23-1
CAWSGAYEQYF | TGTGCCTGGAGTGGAGCTTACGAGCAGTACTTC | - | TRBJ2-7 | - | TRBV30
CAWDLGAGRTYEQYF | TGTGCCTGGGACCTAGGAGCGGGGAGAACCTACGAGCAGTACTTC | TRBD2 | TRBJ2-7 | - | TRBV30
CASSVGIGVGETQYF | TGTGCCAGCAGCGTAGGGATCGGGGTAGGGGAGACCCAGTACTTC | - | TRBJ2-5 | - | TRBV9
CASSLASRGGYNEQFF | TGCGCCAGCAGCTTGGCGTCCCGGGGGGGCTACAATGAGCAGTTCTTC | TRBD2 | TRBJ2-1 | - | TRBV5-1
CASSPRDRINQPQHF | TGTGCCAGCAGTCCCAGGGACAGGATAAATCAGCCCCAGCATTTT | TRBD1 | TRBJ1-5 | - | TRBV27
CASSPGGRRYEQYF | TGTGCCAGCAGTCCTGGGGGTAGGCGGTACGAGCAGTACTTC | - | TRBJ2-7 | once | TRBV6-5
CSGKQGAAEAFF | TGCAGCGGAAAACAGGGGGCGGCTGAAGCTTTCTTT | TRBD1 | TRBJ1-1 | - | TRBV29-1
CASSLPDPVF | TGTGCCAGCAGTTTACCTGACCCGGTCTTT | - | TRBJ1-1 | few | TRBV27
CSVDRGDNEQFF | TGCAGCGTTGATCGGGGCGACAATGAGCAGTTCTTC | - | TRBJ2-1 | once | TRBV29-1
CASSQEGRAEANEKLFF | TGCGCCAGCAGCCAAGAAGGCAGGGCGGAGGCTAATGAAAAACTGTTTTTT | - | TRBJ1-4 | few | TRBV4-1
CASSPGGAKNIQYF | TGTGCCAGCAGCCCCGGTGGGGCCAAAAACATTCAGTACTTC | - | TRBJ2-4 | few | TRBV5-6
CASSQEAGSGTFF | TGTGCCAGCAGCCAAGAAGCAGGGAGTGGAACTTTCTTT | - | TRBJ1-1 | few | TRBV4-2
CASSIGSDNYGYTF | TGTGCCAGTAGTATTGGGTCGGACAACTATGGCTACACCTTC | - | TRBJ1-2 | - | TRBV19
CSVEDGRAGSPEAFF | TGCAGCGTTGAAGACGGAAGAGCAGGTTCCCCTGAAGCTTTCTTT | - | TRBJ1-1 | few | TRBV29-1
CSVVWTSYNEQFF | TGCAGCGTTGTTTGGACCTCCTACAATGAGCAGTTCTTC | - | TRBJ2-1 | - | TRBV29-1
CASSSTSGGPYTQYF | TGTGCCAGCAGTTCGACTAGCGGGGGGCCCTATACGCAGTATTTT | TRBD2 | TRBJ2-3 | - | TRBV28
CSVRQGGDEQYF | TGCAGCGTTAGGCAGGGCGGCGACGAGCAGTACTTC | - | TRBJ2-7 | - | TRBV29-1
CASSPPSPDTQYF | TGTGCCAGCTCACCACCGTCGCCAGATACGCAGTATTTT | - | TRBJ2-3 | - | TRBV18
CASSSGLARPEQFF | TGTGCCAGCAGCAGTGGACTAGCGAGGCCTGAGCAGTTCTTC | TRBD2 | TRBJ2-1 | - | TRBV7-2
CSVGGQLETQYF | TGCAGCGTTGGTGGACAGCTAGAGACCCAGTACTTC | - | TRBJ2-5 | - | TRBV29-1
CSVGWGASYNEQFF | TGCAGCGTTGGGTGGGGGGCCTCCTACAATGAGCAGTTCTTC | - | TRBJ2-1 | few | TRBV29-1
CAWSTGTSTDTQYF | TGTGCCTGGAGTACCGGGACTAGCACAGATACGCAGTATTTT | - | TRBJ2-3 | few | TRBV30
CASHDTMRYEQYF | TGTGCCAGCCATGACACAATGCGCTACGAGCAGTACTTC | - | TRBJ2-7 | - | TRBV5-6
CAWRGQYNTGELFF | TGTGCCTGGAGGGGACAGTATAACACCGGGGAGCTGTTTTTT | TRBD1 | TRBJ2-2 | - | TRBV30
CASRSRTGAPDTQYF | TGCGCCAGCCGCTCGAGGACAGGGGCGCCAGATACGCAGTATTTT | TRBD1 | TRBJ2-3 | few | TRBV5-1
CSATDRVGETQYF | TGCAGCGCCACGGACAGGGTAGGGGAGACCCAGTACTTC | TRBD1 | TRBJ2-5 | - | TRBV29-1
CASSQTSPGAQETQYF | TGTGCCAGCAGCCAGACATCCCCGGGGGCGCAAGAGACCCAGTACTTC | - | TRBJ2-5 | - | TRBV5-4
CSGGRGTGELFF | TGCAGCGGGGGACGTGGAACCGGGGAGCTGTTTTTT | - | TRBJ2-2 | - | TRBV29-1
CASSLSGGAYNEQFF | TGTGCCAGCAGCTTGAGCGGGGGGGCCTACAATGAGCAGTTCTTC | TRBD2 | TRBJ2-1 | - | TRBV5-4
CASQPIQSGTEAFF | TGCGCCAGCCAGCCCATCCAGTCAGGGACTGAAGCTTTCTTT | - | TRBJ1-1 | - | TRBV5-1
CAWSVRRAGELFF | TGTGCCTGGAGTGTACGGAGGGCCGGGGAGCTGTTTTTT | - | TRBJ2-2 | - | TRBV30
CASSFRTDRNTEAFF | TGTGCCAGCAGTTTTAGGACAGATAGGAACACTGAAGCTTTCTTT | - | TRBJ1-1 | once | TRBV27
CAWSDSPGTGGYEQYF | TGTGCCTGGAGTGATTCACCCGGGACAGGAGGCTACGAGCAGTACTTC | TRBD1 | TRBJ2-7 | - | TRBV30
CASSRGQGSSPLHF | TGTGCCAGCAGCCGAGGACAGGGGAGTTCACCCCTCCACTTT | TRBD1 | TRBJ1-6 | - | TRBV27
CASSREGQPQHF | TGTGCCAGCTCACGGGAAGGTCAGCCCCAGCATTTT | - | TRBJ1-5 | - | TRBV18
CASSLGQPNTGELFF | TGTGCCAGCAGCTTAGGTCAACCGAACACCGGGGAGCTGTTTTTT | - | TRBJ2-2 | - | TRBV7-9
CAWAGTTYGYTF | TGTGCCTGGGCCGGGACAACCTATGGCTACACCTTC | - | TRBJ1-2 | - | TRBV30
CASSEYTPADNEQFF | TGTGCCAGCAGTGAATATACTCCAGCTGACAATGAGCAGTTCTTC | - | TRBJ2-1 | - | TRBV25-1
CASSGGPPGGDEQFF | TGTGCCAGCAGCGGGGGACCACCAGGTGGAGATGAGCAGTTCTTC | - | TRBJ2-1 | - | TRBV9